This is a list of T cell receptor beta chains from one sample in a study of identical twins' blood T cells. TCRdb reprocessed the 5' RACE reads with MiXCR, giving one entry per CDR3 protein. The sample records fewer than 450,000 distinct CDR3 sequences, about 28% being singletons. Source material: PBMCs. The receptors here all came from a woman aged 18 to 55 in good health. Each CDR3 is given with its conserved first and last residue. The D gene is left open where the match is weak. The listing skips clone size in some rows; elsewhere it reads once, few, many or a size class.

NA	TRBV29-1	NA	TRBJ1-2	TGCAGCGTTCGGGCAGTTTCTCCCTATGGCTACGCCTTC	CSVRAVSPYGYAF
NA	TRBV20-1	few	TRBJ1-1	TGCAGTGCTAGAGAGTCAGGCCCTTCTCAAGCTTTCTTT	CSARESGPSQAFF
NA	TRBV29-1	NA	TRBJ1-6	TGCAGCGTTGCGTGGGGGGATAATTCACCCCTCCACTTT	CSVAWGDNSPLHF
TRBD1	TRBV14	medium-sized	TRBJ1-3	TGTGCCAGCAGCCAATATCGGACAGGGGTACCTGGAAACACCATATATTTT	CASSQYRTGVPGNTIYF
NA	TRBV11-2	many	TRBJ1-1	TGTGCCAGCAGCTTCAGTCGGGGGAACACTGAAGCTTTCTTT	CASSFSRGNTEAFF
NA	TRBV6-2/TRBV6-3	NA	TRBJ2-7	TGTGCCAACAGAAGAGGGCAGGCAACGTCCTACGAGCAGTACTTC	CANRRGQATSYEQYF
TRBD1	TRBV13	NA	TRBJ1-1	TGTGCCAGCAGCCCCGGACAGGGTGGCGGATGGATCCCTGAAGCTTTCTTT	CASSPGQGGGWIPEAFF
NA	TRBV5-1	NA	TRBJ1-1	TGCGCCAGCAGCTTGGGCTCTTTAAATTTGAACACTGAAGCTTTCTTT	CASSLGSLNLNTEAFF
NA	TRBV4-2	NA	TRBJ1-1	TGTGCCAGCACCCAGTTAGGTGAAGCTTTCTTT	CASTQLGEAFF
TRBD1	TRBV12-5	NA	TRBJ1-6	TGTGCTAGTGCTCCTTCCACACAGGGGGGGAATTCACCCCTCCACTTT	CASAPSTQGGNSPLHF
NA	TRBV20-1	NA	TRBJ1-1	TGCAGTGCTAGCCCCCTCCCGTGGGGCGGGAACACTGAAGCTTTCTTT	CSASPLPWGGNTEAFF
NA	TRBV7-8	once	TRBJ1-2	TGTGCCAGCAGCGGCCACCCGGGGGCGGTCTATGGCTACACCTTC	CASSGHPGAVYGYTF
NA	TRBV20-1	NA	TRBJ1-3	TGCAGTGCTAGCCAACGGGGCTCTGGAAACACCATATATTTT	CSASQRGSGNTIYF
TRBD1	TRBV2	NA	TRBJ1-6	TGTGCCAGCAGTGAGGACAGGGGGGGTGATTCACCCCTCCACTTT	CASSEDRGGDSPLHF
TRBD2	TRBV6-2/TRBV6-3	once	TRBJ2-3	TGTGCCAGCAGTTCCACAGCGGGGGGGTTCACAGATACGCAGTATTTT	CASSSTAGGFTDTQYF
NA	TRBV20-1	NA	TRBJ2-7	TGCAGTGCTAGTAGGTCAGTCACCTACGAGCAGTACTTC	CSASRSVTYEQYF
NA	TRBV12-3/TRBV12-4	few	TRBJ2-1	TGTGCCAGCAGTTTACTAGATGCCTACAATGAGCAGTTCTTC	CASSLLDAYNEQFF
TRBD1	TRBV29-1	many	TRBJ1-1	TGCAGCGTTACCCAGGGGGTTCCTGAAGCTTTCTTT	CSVTQGVPEAFF
NA	TRBV5-1	many	TRBJ1-5	TGCGCCAGCAGCCGCGACACCGGGCAGCCCCAGCATTTT	CASSRDTGQPQHF
NA	TRBV14	NA	TRBJ1-3	TGTGCCAGCAGCTCATATGGAGATGGAAACACCATATATTTT	CASSSYGDGNTIYF
TRBD1	TRBV20-1	NA	TRBJ2-7	TGCAGTGCTAGAGGTAGTGGGTGGGGACAGGGCTACGAGCAGTACTTC	CSARGSGWGQGYEQYF
TRBD1	TRBV7-8	NA	TRBJ1-6	TGTACCAGCAGACCTTCGGGACAGGGGATTTTGTCACCCCTCCACTTT	CTSRPSGQGILSPLHF
NA	TRBV7-2	few	TRBJ2-3	TGTGCCAGCAGTCAGGCTCCTCGGGCGGATACGCAGTATTTT	CASSQAPRADTQYF
NA	TRBV20-1	few	TRBJ1-2	TGCAGTGCTAGGAGAAGGGATCGAACTAACTATGGCTACACCTTC	CSARRRDRTNYGYTF
NA	TRBV29-1	NA	TRBJ2-6	TGCAGTCCACTGACAGCCTCTGGGGCCAACGTCCTGACTTTC	CSPLTASGANVLTF
TRBD1	TRBV5-1	few	TRBJ2-3	TGCGCCAGCACCACAGGGGGCCAAGATACGCAGTATTTT	CASTTGGQDTQYF
NA	TRBV29-1	few	TRBJ1-1	TGCAGCGCCGGGACACTGAACACTCAAGCTTTCTTT	CSAGTLNTQAFF
TRBD1	TRBV7-8	NA	TRBJ2-7	TGTGCCAGCAGCTTAGTGGGACAGCAAACCTACGAGCAGTACTTC	CASSLVGQQTYEQYF
NA	TRBV20-1	NA	TRBJ1-2	TGCAGTGCTAGAGTCGAAAAGGATAACTATGGCTACACCTTC	CSARVEKDNYGYTF
NA	TRBV5-1	NA	TRBJ2-3	TGCGCCAGCAGCTTGGAGACCGGGAATGCGCAGTATTTT	CASSLETGNAQYF
TRBD1	TRBV10-2	few	TRBJ1-2	TGCGCCATCTCGACAGGGAACAACTATGGCTACACCTTC	CAISTGNNYGYTF
NA	TRBV9	NA	TRBJ1-2	TGTGCCAGCAGCGTAGCTGCAGGGACCTCCTTCTATGGCTACACCTTC	CASSVAAGTSFYGYTF
TRBD2	TRBV11-2	NA	TRBJ2-1	TGTGCCAGCAGCTCCCTAGCGGTCTCCTACAATGAGCAGTTCTTC	CASSSLAVSYNEQFF
TRBD1	TRBV11-1	many	TRBJ2-7	TGTGCCAGCAGCTCCTCCATAACAGGGGACGAGCAGTACTTC	CASSSSITGDEQYF
NA	TRBV7-9	few	TRBJ2-3	TGTGCCAGCAGCTTGGGTCAGATTTTCACAGATACGCAGTATTTT	CASSLGQIFTDTQYF
TRBD2	TRBV19	few	TRBJ2-7	TGTGCCAGTAGTAGGGGCGGGAGCTTCTACGAGCAGTACTTC	CASSRGGSFYEQYF
NA	TRBV7-9	NA	TRBJ2-1	TGTGCCAGCAGCTTTTTGCGGAAGTACAATGAGCAGTTCTTC	CASSFLRKYNEQFF
NA	TRBV6-6	few	TRBJ1-4	TGTGCCAGCAAAGCGGCGGGGGATGAAAAACTGTTTTTT	CASKAAGDEKLFF
NA	TRBV20-1	few	TRBJ1-2	TGCAGTGCTAGAGAGAGGCAGACGTCGTATGGCTACACCTTC	CSARERQTSYGYTF
NA	TRBV12-3/TRBV12-4	NA	TRBJ2-1	TGTGCCAGCAGCCCCCAGGCCAATGAGCAGTTCTTC	CASSPQANEQFF
NA	TRBV20-1	NA	TRBJ1-5	TGCAGTGCTAGTTCCAGGGTGGGCAATCAGCCCCAGCATTTT	CSASSRVGNQPQHF
TRBD1	TRBV5-1	NA	TRBJ2-3	TGCGCCAGCAGCTTGGGGGACAGACAGTATTTT	CASSLGDRQYF
TRBD1	TRBV5-6	NA	TRBJ1-1	TGTGCCAGCAGCGTCCTACAGGGGGCGTCAGTGAACACTGAAGCTTTCTTT	CASSVLQGASVNTEAFF
NA	TRBV27	many	TRBJ2-7	TGTGCCAGCAGTTGGGGAAGGGGTTCCTACGAGCAGTACTTC	CASSWGRGSYEQYF
TRBD1	TRBV10-3	many	TRBJ1-1	TGTGCCATTTCAGGGGGCACTGAAGCTTTCTTT	CAISGGTEAFF
NA	TRBV19	few	TRBJ2-7	TGTGCCAGTATAAGAGCGGAGCCTCCTTCCTACGAGCAGTACTTC	CASIRAEPPSYEQYF
NA	TRBV29-1	few	TRBJ2-3	TGCAGCGTCACGGGACTGAAGGGGGCGGCAGATACGCAGTATTTT	CSVTGLKGAADTQYF
NA	TRBV5-1	few	TRBJ1-4	TGCGCCAGCAGCATCTTGGGGAATGAAAAACTGTTTTTT	CASSILGNEKLFF
TRBD1	TRBV6-2/TRBV6-3	NA	TRBJ2-3	TGTGCCAGCAGGGACAGGGGGCAGGGCACAGATACGCAGTATTTT	CASRDRGQGTDTQYF
NA	TRBV18	NA	TRBJ2-7	TGTGCCAGCTCACCCGCCAACAGGGAAGAGCAGTACTTC	CASSPANREEQYF
NA	TRBV5-6	few	TRBJ1-1	TGTGCCAGCAGCTTGGTTTACGGGAACACTGAAGCTTTCTTT	CASSLVYGNTEAFF
NA	TRBV28	few	TRBJ2-1	TGTGCCAGCAGACATCCTACTCTCTACAATGAGCAGTTCTTC	CASRHPTLYNEQFF
NA	TRBV2	few	TRBJ2-3	TGTGCCAGCAGTTCACCCCTAGGTACGCAGTATTTT	CASSSPLGTQYF
NA	TRBV7-9	few	TRBJ2-7	TGTGCCAGCAGTCAGTACTACGAGCAGTACTTC	CASSQYYEQYF